This TCR beta chain derives from a study of blood T cell repertoires in COVID-19. J lost 5 bases, V lost 6 bases, and 8 bases had no gene match. This CDR3 region has 15 residues. Germline V CDR1 and CDR2: SNHLY, FYNNEI. Profiled with immunoSEQ multiplex PCR; TCRdb holds only in-frame clones, not every one. The profile shows more than 200,000 clones, roughly three quarters of them singletons. This TCR was recovered from a middle-aged woman with active or convalescent COVID-19. The specimen was peripheral blood. The rearrangement joins TRBV2 to TRBJ2-2; 8 bases line up with TRBD2. As DNA, the CDR3 is TGTGCCAGCAGGAGTAGCGGGGAGGGTACCGGGGAGCTGTTTTTT. Protein sequence: CASRSSGEGTGELFF.